The 8 T cell receptor beta chains given below trace back to one sample, sequenced in a study of T cell repertoires in cytomegalovirus infection. TCRdb reanalysed the reads using MiXCR and keeps one entry per CDR3 protein. The sample lists around 320,000 distinct CDR3 sequences, around 9.5% occurring once. Sequenced input: PBMCs. The origin of the receptors is a human donor in good health (CMV status not recorded). Some clones in this sample may be carry-over from other donors' samples.

This clonotype was seen more than once but under ten times. The rearrangement uses TRBV6-2 or TRBV6-3 and TRBJ2-1; 7 bases fit TRBD1. V lost 6 bases and J lost 1; bases outside the gene matches: 6. CDR1 MNHEY and CDR2 SVGEGT come from the germline V gene. The CDR3 totals 15 residues. The CDR3 DNA follows: TGTGCCAGCAGCCCCGGGACAGTATCCTACAATGAGCAGTTCTTC. This gives the protein CASSPGTVSYNEQFF.

CDR3 DNA sequence: TGTTTCAGCGGAAAGAACACCGGGGAGCTGTTTTTT. Protein sequence: CFSGKNTGELFF. This chain connects TRBV28 to TRBJ2-2; TRBD2 is a possible D gene (5 bases). This CDR3 is 12 amino acids long. Germline CDR1 is MDHEN and CDR2 is SYDVKM.

The V and J genes are TRBV28 and TRBJ1-1; 7 nucleotides line up with TRBD1. The CDR3 loop spans 16 amino acids. Per germline, CDR1 MDHEN and CDR2 SYDVKM. The V and J ends lost 4 bases and 0 bases, in that order; junction bases with no gene match: 8. CDR3 nucleotide sequence: TGTGCCAGCAGTTGGATAAGGGGGCGGTTGAACACTGAAGCTTTCTTT. Translation: CASSWIRGRLNTEAFF.

This sequence joins TRBV11-2 and TRBJ1-4; the match to TRBD1 covers 7 bases. The length of the CDR3 is 14 residues. The germline V gene has CDR1 SGHAT and CDR2 FQNNGV. The trim removed 5 bases at V and 8 bases at J, leaving 8 bases unmatched. The DNA of the CDR3 is TGTGCCAGCAGCATCGGACAGGCTTGGGAAAAACTGTTTTTT. It translates to CASSIGQAWEKLFF.

This clonotype came up many times. The rearrangement links TRBV7-9 to TRBJ1-1; 8 nucleotides line up with TRBD1. Germline CDR1 is SEHNR and CDR2 is FQNEAQ (reference sequence). Trimming took 3 bases from V and 3 from J; bases not matched to a gene: 12. CDR3 size: 17 residues. In DNA form, the CDR3 reads TGTGCCAGCAGCTTTGGGACAGGAGGGGTTTGGGACACTGAAGCTTTCTTT. Its translation: CASSFGTGGVWDTEAFF.

The rearrangement links TRBV7-3 to TRBJ1-2; unclear D gene. This CDR3 is 14 amino acids long. V lost 5 bases and J lost 3, with 13 bases in between. Germline V CDR1 and CDR2: SGHTA, FQGTGA. DNA for the CDR3: TGTGCCAGCAGCCCCGGAACGCAAGACTATGGCTACACCTTC. This codes for CASSPGTQDYGYTF.

This clonotype was found many times. The chain has TRBV7-9 and TRBJ2-7, with 7 nucleotides matching TRBD1. V trimming: 1 base; J trimming: 5 bases; junction bases outside the gene matches: 11. The CDR3 loop spans 16 amino acids. The germline gives CDR1 SEHNR, CDR2 FQNEAQ (reference sequence). As DNA, the CDR3 is TGTGCCAGCAGCTTAGTTGGTTCAGGACAGGAAAACGAGCAGTACTTC. Amino acids: CASSLVGSGQENEQYF.

The table lists this clonotype with many counts. Written as DNA, the CDR3 is TGTGCCAGCAGCTTAGTACAGTCTCAAACTTCCCCTTACGAGCAGTACTTC. Translated, it gives CASSLVQSQTSPYEQYF. The V call is TRBV7-2, the J call TRBJ2-7, with no clear D. This CDR3 spans 17 amino acids. Germline loops: CDR1 SGHTA, CDR2 FQGNSA. Trimming removed 1 base from V and 4 bases from J, with 20 bases in between.